This entry lists 31 T cell receptor beta chains sequenced from one sample in a study of blood T cell repertoires in COVID-19. Using immunoSEQ multiplex PCR, the repertoire was profiled, and TCRdb retains in-frame clones only, with some absent. The table shows around 72,000 clones, with around four fifths occurring only once. Sequenced material: peripheral blood. The source of these receptors is a woman between 55 and 75 years old with acute or convalescent COVID-19.

A word on this clone: At one boundary the junction diverges from the germline segment, which might be a read error. V usage is TRBV9 and J usage is TRBJ1-2; D gene unclear. The CDR3 covers 12 residues. Looked up from germline, CDR1 is SGDLS and CDR2 is YYNGEE. CDR3 sequence: CASSVYTTGHTF. The CDR3 nucleotides are TGTGCCAGCAGCGTCTACACGACTGGCCACACCTTC.

The chain recombines TRBV5-1 with TRBJ1-1; TRBD1 might be the D (5 bases). Per the germline V gene, CDR1 is SGHRS and CDR2 is YFSETQ. Trimming left V 6 bases short and J 1 base short, with 13 bases between. The CDR3 loop spans 14 amino acids. The CDR3 reads CASKITGGNTEAFF. CDR3 coding DNA: TGCGCCAGCAAAATAACGGGGGGGAACACTGAAGCTTTCTTT. The variable domain in full, with the rest retrieved from reference TRBV5-1 and TRBJ1-1, is KAGVTQTPRYLIKTRGQQVTLSCSPISGHRSVSWYQQTPGQGLQFLFEYFSETQRNKGNFPGRFSGRQFSNSRSEMNVSTLELGDSALYLCASKITGGNTEAFFGQGTRLTVV.

The sample holds a few counts of this clone. This rearrangement joins TRBV5-1 to TRBJ2-5; unclear D gene. The CDR3 covers 14 residues. Germline CDR1 reads SGHRS; CDR2 reads YFSETQ. V dropped 4 bases and J dropped 4 bases, with 14 bases sitting between them. CDR3 region: CASSPFLGSETQYF. The CDR3 coding sequence is TGCGCCAGCAGCCCATTCTTGGGCTCAGAGACCCAGTACTTC. Supplemented by reference TRBV5-1 and TRBJ2-5, the full variable domain reads KAGVTQTPRYLIKTRGQQVTLSCSPISGHRSVSWYQQTPGQGLQFLFEYFSETQRNKGNFPGRFSGRQFSNSRSEMNVSTLELGDSALYLCASSPFLGSETQYFGPGTRLLVL.

V and J are TRBV5-1 and TRBJ2-7; the D gene is possibly TRBD2 (7 bases). Germline assignment: CDR1 SGHRS and CDR2 YFSETQ. This CDR3 contains 13 residues. V was shortened by 4 bases and J by 6 bases, with 14 bases between the two germline ends. For the CDR3, the DNA is TGCGCCAGCAGCCCCGGGGGGCCAGGCGAGCAGTACTTC. Translation: CASSPGGPGEQYF.

V usage is TRBV7-6 and J usage is TRBJ2-7; no firm D call. Trimming shortened V by 0 bases and J by 9 bases, and 21 bases separated the two germline ends. Germline V gives CDR1 SGHVS, CDR2 FNYEAQ. The CDR3 runs 16 residues. CDR3 coding DNA: TGTGCCAGCAGCTTAGCGCCGCGAGACATCTCCCTAAGGCAGTACTTC. Protein: CASSLAPRDISLRQYF.

The J gene is TRBJ1-5, the V gene TRBV7-8, with D perhaps matching TRBD1 (6 bases). Germline V gene lookup returns CDR1 SGHVS and CDR2 FQNEAQ. V shed 3 bases and J shed 0 bases, with 9 bases lying between them. The length of the CDR3 is 15 residues. The CDR3 sequence is CASSFSGVSNQPQHF. Written as DNA, the CDR3 is TGTGCCAGCAGCTTCTCAGGGGTTAGCAATCAGCCCCAGCATTTT.

The chain combines TRBV5-1 with TRBJ2-7, with 9 bases fitting TRBD1. Germline lookup yields CDR1 SGHRS and CDR2 YFSETQ. The V gene end was trimmed by 5 bases and the J gene end by 1 base; junction bases not matched to a gene: 4. The CDR3 is 14 amino acids. The CDR3 nucleotides read TGCGCCAGCAGGGTCGGGACAGGGTCCTACGAGCAGTACTTC. Its protein is CASRVGTGSYEQYF.

The chain combines TRBV29-1 with TRBJ2-7; 8 bases fit TRBD1. Losses at the gene ends were 5 bases for V and 7 bases for J; bases not matched to a gene: 4. CDR1 and CDR2 (germline): SQVTM, ANQGSEA. The CDR3 is made up of 11 amino acids. The CDR3 DNA reads as TGCAGCGTTAGACAGGGGAGGGAGCAGTACTTC. Its protein is CSVRQGREQYF.

The V and J genes are TRBV30 and TRBJ1-6; D gene unclear. CDR1 GTSNPN and CDR2 SVGIG come from the germline V gene (reference sequence). Trimming took off 6 bases at V and 8 bases at J, with 14 bases between the two ends. This CDR3 is built from 13 residues. The CDR3 spells CACSGGGDSPLHF. CDR3 nucleotide sequence: TGTGCCTGTTCCGGCGGCGGCGATTCACCCCTCCACTTT.

The CDR3 protein is CASSASGLYNEQFF. The DNA of the CDR3 is TGTGCCAGTTCCGCTAGCGGGCTCTACAATGAGCAGTTCTTC. This chain connects TRBV19 to TRBJ2-1, with 8 bases lining up with TRBD2. The V gene's germline CDR1 is LNHDA and CDR2 SQIVND (reference sequence). CDR3 size: 14 residues. V trimming: 8 bases; J trimming: 3 bases; junction bases outside the gene matches: 6.

The chain carries TRBV19 and TRBJ2-6, with a tentative D call TRBD1 (5 bases). Germline V gives CDR1 LNHDA, CDR2 SQIVND (reference sequence). V was shortened by 9 bases and J by 0 bases, with 9 bases between the two germline ends. The CDR3 sequence is 14 residues long. CDR3 loop: CASQGYSGANVLTF. The CDR3, as DNA: TGTGCCAGCCAGGGTTACTCTGGGGCCAACGTCCTGACTTTC. The full variable domain, in which reference TRBV19 and TRBJ2-6 provide the parts outside the CDR3, is DGGITQSPKYLFRKEGQNVTLSCEQNLNHDAMYWYRQDPGQGLRLIYYSQIVNDFQKGDIAEGYSVSREKKESFPLTVTSAQKNPTAFYLCASQGYSGANVLTFGAGSRLTVL.

Remarks on this clone: Additional DNA sequences in this sample encode the identical CDR3. The chain recombines TRBV2 with TRBJ2-3; 8 positions match TRBD2. V was pared by 4 bases and J by 1 base, with 4 bases of the junction left unmatched. CDR1 and CDR2 from the germline V gene are SNHLY and FYNNEI. The CDR3 has 15 residues. CDR3 residues: CASSGLAGGTDTQYF. The CDR3 DNA reads as TGTGCCAGCAGTGGCCTAGCGGGTGGCACAGATACGCAGTATTTT.

The rearrangement uses TRBV18 and TRBJ1-4, with D unresolved. V was clipped by 2 bases and J by 2 bases, with 15 bases between them. The CDR3 contains 17 residues. CDR1 is KGHSH and CDR2 is LQKENI in the germline V gene. The CDR3 DNA reads as TGTGCCAGCTCACCAAGACGGCTGGGGAGGACTAATGAAAAACTGTTTTTT. Translating it yields CASSPRRLGRTNEKLFF.

The chain employs TRBV5-4 and TRBJ1-4; D perhaps matches TRBD1 (6 bases). V was pared by 4 bases and J by 5 bases, with 12 bases between. This CDR3 is built from 14 residues. Germline CDR1 SGHNT, CDR2 YYREEE (reference sequence). The CDR3 coding sequence is TGTGCCAGCAGCCTGGACAGAATAAATGAAAAACTGTTTTTT. Translation gives CASSLDRINEKLFF.

V and J are TRBV30 and TRBJ1-2; D call uncertain. Trimming took off 3 bases at V and 4 bases at J, with 9 bases between the two ends. Germline V CDR1 and CDR2: GTSNPN, SVGIG (reference sequence). This CDR3 has 12 amino acids. The CDR3 is CAWSLTRYGYTF. CDR3 in DNA: TGTGCCTGGAGCCTGACTCGCTATGGCTACACCTTC.

The V gene is TRBV19, the J gene TRBJ1-3, with unresolved D. CDR1 and CDR2 from the germline V gene are LNHDA and SQIVND (reference sequence). The CDR3 has 12 amino acids. Trimming stripped 3 bases from V and 8 bases from J, with 8 bases between. CDR3 residues: CASSIPGDTIYF. For the CDR3, the DNA is TGTGCCAGTAGTATCCCCGGGGACACCATATATTTT.

The chain combines TRBV28 with TRBJ2-7; D possibly corresponds to TRBD2 (5 bases). V was cut by 6 bases and J by 5 bases, with 23 bases left in between. Germline CDR1 reads MDHEN; CDR2 reads SYDVKM. This CDR3 has 16 residues. The CDR3 DNA is TGTGCCAGCAGCTTTATTGAGGCGGACTCCGGGAACGAGCAGTACTTC. The encoded protein is CASSFIEADSGNEQYF.

V and J are TRBV29-1 and TRBJ1-1; weak D call: TRBD1 (5 bases). The length of the CDR3 is 13 residues. Per the germline V gene, CDR1 is SQVTM and CDR2 is ANQGSEA. V was trimmed by 7 bases and J by 3 bases, leaving 15 bases between them. This CDR3 reads CSGQTGPDTEAFF. The CDR3 DNA reads as TGCAGCGGCCAAACAGGACCCGACACTGAAGCTTTCTTT. The whole variable domain, remainder taken from reference TRBV29-1 and TRBJ1-1, is SAVISQKPSRDICQRGTSLTIQCQVDSQVTMMFWYRQQPGQSLTLIATANQGSEATYESGFVIDKFPISRPNLTFSTLTVSNMSPEDSSIYLCSGQTGPDTEAFFGQGTRLTVV.

The rearrangement links TRBV5-1 to TRBJ2-6, with 7 bases identical to TRBD1. The CDR3 loop spans 15 amino acids. V lost 4 bases, J lost 2 bases, and 3 bases stayed unmatched. Germline CDR1 is SGHRS and CDR2 is YFSETQ. The CDR3 protein is CASSDDRAGANVLTF. The CDR3 DNA is TGCGCCAGCAGCGATGACAGGGCTGGGGCCAACGTCCTGACTTTC.

The V gene is TRBV19, the J gene TRBJ2-3, with D possibly matching TRBD2 (5 bases). Germline V gives CDR1 LNHDA, CDR2 SQIVND (reference sequence). The germline V and J ends were trimmed by 0 bases and 1 base, with 11 bases remaining between them. CDR3 length equals 16 residues. The CDR3 nucleotides are TGTGCCAGTAGTATAGATGCAGAGGGAGGCACAGATACGCAGTATTTT. Translating it yields CASSIDAEGGTDTQYF.

The genes are TRBV20-1 and TRBJ2-4; weak D call: TRBD1 (6 bases). Deletions cut 3 bases from V and 0 bases from J, with 15 bases between. From germline, CDR1 is DFQATT and CDR2 SNEGSKA (reference sequence). The CDR3 loop spans 16 amino acids. The CDR3 DNA is TGCAGTGCTAGTAGGGGGTCCAAACTAGCCAAAAACATTCAGTACTTC. Protein sequence: CSASRGSKLAKNIQYF.

The V gene is TRBV5-1, the J gene TRBJ2-3; the D gene is possibly TRBD2 (6 bases). V dropped 2 bases and J dropped 0 bases, with 10 bases sitting between them. The germline CDR1 and CDR2 sequences are SGHRS and YFSETQ. The CDR3 spans 15 residues. CDR3 sequence reads: CASSFGGASTDTQYF. The CDR3 bases are TGCGCCAGCAGCTTCGGGGGAGCTAGCACAGATACGCAGTATTTT.

The J gene is TRBJ2-3, the V gene TRBV7-2; 7 nucleotides match TRBD1. Germline V gives CDR1 SGHTA, CDR2 FQGNSA. With 5 bases clipped from V and 4 bases from J, the junction kept 6 bases outside the gene matches. The CDR3 totals 14 residues. CDR3 DNA: TGTGCCAGCAGCCGGGACAGTTTGGCAGATACGCAGTATTTT. Translating it yields CASSRDSLADTQYF.

The chain carries TRBV19 and TRBJ2-2, with D possibly TRBD1 on 5 matching bases. This CDR3 comprises 13 residues. Trimming shortened V by 7 bases and J by 0 bases, and 6 bases separated the two germline ends. The germline V gene encodes CDR1 LNHDA and CDR2 SQIVND (reference sequence). CDR3 in amino acids: CASMDTNTGELFF. CDR3 in DNA: TGTGCCAGTATGGACACGAACACCGGGGAGCTGTTTTTT. The variable domain in full, with the rest retrieved from reference TRBV19 and TRBJ2-2, is DGGITQSPKYLFRKEGQNVTLSCEQNLNHDAMYWYRQDPGQGLRLIYYSQIVNDFQKGDIAEGYSVSREKKESFPLTVTSAQKNPTAFYLCASMDTNTGELFFGEGSRLTVL.

V is TRBV7-3 and J is TRBJ1-6; 7 bases are shared with TRBD1. CDR3 length: 14 amino acids. Looked up from germline, CDR1 is SGHTA and CDR2 is FQGTGA. V lost 5 bases, J lost 9 bases, and 7 bases stayed unmatched. In DNA, the CDR3 is TGTGCCAGCAGCCGAGACAGGGTTGGTTCACCCCTCCACTTT. As protein: CASSRDRVGSPLHF. Looking up the rest from reference TRBV7-3 and TRBJ1-6 gives the full variable domain: GAGVSQTPSNKVTEKGKYVELRCDPISGHTALYWYRQSLGQGPEFLIYFQGTGAADDSGLPNDRFFAVRPEGSVSTLKIQRTERGDSAVYLCASSRDRVGSPLHFGNGTRLTVT.

This clone appeared once. J is TRBJ2-2 and V is TRBV3-1 (or the pseudogene TRBV3-2); D gene ambiguous. CDR1 LGHDT and CDR2 YNNKEL come from the germline V gene (reference sequence). This CDR3 spans 13 amino acids. Trimming removed 8 bases from V and 3 bases from J, with 10 bases in between. The CDR3 DNA sequence: TGTGCCAGCCAGTCCTCTTACACCGGGGAGCTGTTTTTT. Its protein product is CASQSSYTGELFF.

The V call is TRBV30, the J call TRBJ2-7; unclear D gene. The CDR3 runs to 13 residues. The V gene's germline CDR1 is GTSNPN and CDR2 SVGIG (reference sequence). Trimming stripped 3 bases from V and 7 bases from J, with 16 bases between. Here the CDR3 reads CAWRPDSLLEQYF. The CDR3, as DNA: TGTGCCTGGAGACCCGACTCTCTCCTAGAGCAGTACTTC. Together with reference TRBV30 and TRBJ2-7, the CDR3 gives the full variable domain: SQTIHQWPATLVQPVGSPLSLECTVEGTSNPNLYWYRQAAGRGLQLLFYSVGIGQISSEVPQNLSASRPQDRQFILSSKKLLLSDSGFYLCAWRPDSLLEQYFGPGTRLTVT.

The rearrangement uses TRBV7-2 and TRBJ1-1; 8 nucleotides agree with TRBD1. Germline CDR1 reads SGHTA; CDR2 reads FQGNSA. After removal of 5 bases from V and 7 bases from J, the junction contained 9 bases not matched to a gene. This CDR3 is 14 amino acids long. The DNA for the CDR3 is TGTGCCAGCAGCGTGACGACAGGGGTTGGTGAAGCTTTCTTT. Protein: CASSVTTGVGEAFF.

V is TRBV28 and J is TRBJ2-1; 8 bases line up with TRBD2. This CDR3 comprises 15 residues. CDR1 and CDR2 (germline): MDHEN, SYDVKM. Trimming removed 6 bases from V and 5 bases from J; junction bases left unmatched: 9. The CDR3 spells CASRLQAGANNEQFF. The CDR3 DNA reads as TGTGCCAGCAGGTTACAAGCGGGGGCCAACAATGAGCAGTTCTTC.

The table lists this clone with a count of one. The V call is TRBV5-5, the J call TRBJ2-5; TRBD2 might be the D (5 bases). The CDR3 spans 15 residues. Trimming stripped 3 bases from V and 5 bases from J, with 17 bases between. Germline V gene sequence: CDR1 SGHKS, CDR2 YYEKEE (reference sequence). The CDR3 sequence is CASSSPPTSEETQYF. The CDR3 region has the DNA TGTGCCAGCAGCTCTCCCCCTACTAGTGAGGAGACCCAGTACTTC. The full variable domain, completed using reference TRBV5-5 and TRBJ2-5, is DAGVTQSPTHLIKTRGQQVTLRCSPISGHKSVSWYQQVLGQGPQFIFQYYEKEERGRGNFPDRFSARQFPNYSSELNVNALLLGDSALYLCASSSPPTSEETQYFGPGTRLLVL.

This chain joins TRBV4-2 and TRBJ2-1; 8 bases align to TRBD2. CDR3 length: 15 residues. The germline gives CDR1 LGHNA, CDR2 YNFKEQ. V shed 1 base and J 7 bases; nucleotides not matched to a gene: 6. CDR3 amino acids: CASSQGVAGLNEQFF. The DNA of the CDR3 is TGTGCCAGCAGCCAAGGGGTAGCGGGACTGAATGAGCAGTTCTTC.